The 15 T cell receptor beta chains below were found in one sample sequenced in a study of technical replicates of blood from a handful of donors. Profiled with immunoSEQ multiplex PCR; TCRdb holds only in-frame clones, not every one. The table includes about 79,000 clones, 90% to 95% detected once. Source material: T cells isolated from PBMCs. The receptors stem from a human donor in good health.

The chain uses TRBV5-1 and TRBJ1-4; unclear D gene. V shed 0 bases and J shed 1 base, with 7 bases lying between them. The germline CDR1 and CDR2 sequences are SGHRS and YFSETQ. There are 15 residues in the CDR3. CDR3 loop: CASSLVRGTNEKLFF. The DNA of the CDR3 is TGCGCCAGCAGCTTGGTCCGGGGAACTAATGAAAAACTGTTTTTT.

The CDR3 is CASSPPPGKGFPYEQYF. The CDR3 region has the DNA TGTGCCAGCAGCCCCCCCCCGGGGAAGGGATTCCCTTACGAGCAGTACTTC. V usage is TRBV25-1 and J usage is TRBJ2-7; weak D call: TRBD2 (5 bases). The CDR3 extends over 17 amino acids. Trimming took 6 bases from V and 4 from J, leaving 25 bases between them. Looked up from germline, CDR1 is MGHDK and CDR2 is SYGVNS.

The rearrangement links TRBV30 to TRBJ1-5; TRBD1 agrees at 10 bases. The CDR3 totals 14 residues. Germline lookup yields CDR1 GTSNPN and CDR2 SVGIG (reference sequence). The trim removed 2 bases at V and 6 bases at J, leaving 4 bases unmatched. CDR3 sequence: CAWSMTGGGQPQHF. The CDR3 region has the DNA TGTGCCTGGAGTATGACAGGGGGCGGTCAGCCCCAGCATTTT.

This rearrangement joins TRBV27 to TRBJ1-6, with a tentative D call TRBD1 (5 bases). In germline, CDR1 is MNHEY, CDR2 SMNVEV (reference sequence). V was cut by 3 bases and J by 3 bases, with 12 bases left in between. This CDR3 spans 16 amino acids. The CDR3 DNA reads TGTGCCAGCAGTTTTTCCCGGGACTACTATAATTCACCCCTCCACTTT. Its translation is CASSFSRDYYNSPLHF.

The chain recombines TRBV2 with TRBJ1-2; unclear D gene. This CDR3 has 12 amino acids. Trimming cost V 5 bases and J 4 bases, with 8 bases left between them. Germline V lookup: CDR1 SNHLY, CDR2 FYNNEI. Here the CDR3 reads CASSTTSYGYTF. The CDR3, as DNA: TGTGCCAGCAGTACAACATCCTATGGCTACACCTTC.

The chain has TRBV2 and TRBJ1-5, with D unresolved. Germline-derived CDR1 and CDR2 are SNHLY and FYNNEI. V lost 4 bases, J lost 1 base, and 5 bases lay in between. The CDR3 has 13 amino acids. As DNA, the CDR3 is TGTGCCAGCAGTGGGGAGAGCAATCAGCCCCAGCATTTT. Translating it yields CASSGESNQPQHF.

The J gene is TRBJ2-7, the V gene TRBV20-1, with TRBD2 as a possible D gene (6 bases). The CDR3 loop spans 11 amino acids. Germline V gene data show CDR1 as DFQATT and CDR2 as SNEGSKA (reference sequence). The CDR3 loop is CSVGRTYEQYF. The CDR3 coding sequence is TGCAGCGTCGGGAGAACCTACGAGCAGTACTTC.

CDR3 amino acids: CASSLYLGQAGDEKLFF. DNA for the CDR3: TGCGCCAGCAGCCTCTACCTCGGACAGGCAGGGGATGAAAAACTGTTTTTT. The chain links TRBV5-1 to TRBJ1-4, with 7 positions matching TRBD1. CDR3 size: 17 residues. V trimming: 4 bases; J trimming: 6 bases; junction bases outside the gene matches: 15. Germline CDR1 is SGHRS and CDR2 is YFSETQ.

V usage is TRBV5-4 and J usage is TRBJ2-2, with a tentative D call TRBD2 (7 bases). Germline V gene lookup returns CDR1 SGHNT and CDR2 YYREEE (reference sequence). The length of the CDR3 is 12 residues. Trimming left V 9 bases short and J 6 bases short, with 12 bases between. CDR3: CAMGGAPGELFF. CDR3 DNA: TGTGCCATGGGGGGGGCGCCCGGGGAGCTGTTTTTT.

The chain is built from TRBV28 and TRBJ2-2; D perhaps matches TRBD2 (5 bases). Trimming cost V 1 base and J 4 bases, with 13 bases left between them. CDR1 is MDHEN and CDR2 is SYDVKM in the germline V gene. This CDR3 has 16 amino acids. The CDR3 spells CASSLYLVASTGELFF. The CDR3, as DNA: TGTGCCAGCAGTTTATACTTAGTAGCGAGCACCGGGGAGCTGTTTTTT.

V is TRBV28 and J is TRBJ1-5; TRBD1 is a possible D gene (5 bases). CDR3 length equals 17 residues. Trimming removed 3 bases from V and 4 bases from J, with 19 bases in between. CDR1 and CDR2 (germline): MDHEN, SYDVKM. The CDR3 DNA sequence: TGTGCCAGCAGTTTGAATAACTTTCGACAGCTGAATCAGCCCCAGCATTTT. Translation gives CASSLNNFRQLNQPQHF.

The rearrangement uses TRBV5-1 and TRBJ1-1; tentative D call: TRBD1 (5 bases). V lost 0 bases, J lost 0 bases, and 9 bases lay in between. The CDR3 totals 15 residues. CDR1 is SGHRS, CDR2 YFSETQ, per germline. Written as DNA, the CDR3 is TGCGCCAGCAGCTTGGGACAGTTCATGAACACTGAAGCTTTCTTT. This encodes CASSLGQFMNTEAFF.

In this sample, this clone turned up a few times. The V call is TRBV2, the J call TRBJ2-3; possibly TRBD1 for D (6 bases). V lost 7 bases and J 6 bases, leaving 20 bases between the germline ends. The germline CDR1 and CDR2 sequences are SNHLY and FYNNEI. This CDR3 is 15 amino acids long. The CDR3 sequence is CASIQGHQRPDTQYF. The CDR3 coding sequence is TGTGCCAGCATCCAGGGACATCAGCGACCCGATACGCAGTATTTT.

The CDR3 DNA sequence: TGTGCCAGCAACGCCCGGGGGGCCAGCTCCTACAATGAGCAGTTCTTC. This gives the protein CASNARGASSYNEQFF. The gene calls are TRBV7-2 and TRBJ2-1, with TRBD2 as a possible D gene (7 bases). The CDR3 extends over 16 amino acids. Germline CDR1 and CDR2: SGHTA and FQGNSA. The ends were cut back, 7 bases at V and 0 bases at J, with 16 bases in the middle.

The chain combines TRBV5-1 with TRBJ2-7, with 10 bases that match TRBD2. V was pared by 4 bases and J by 3 bases, with 13 bases of the junction left unmatched. The CDR3 runs 17 residues. CDR1 is SGHRS, CDR2 YFSETQ, per germline. CDR3 sequence: CASSVASGGAFVYEQYF. The CDR3 bases are TGCGCCAGCAGCGTGGCAAGCGGGGGGGCCTTCGTCTACGAGCAGTACTTC.